The next 24 T cell receptor beta chains were all read from a single sample in a study of cytomegalovirus exposure and HLA in healthy donors. PCR amplification relied on 60 Vbeta primers (plus 13 Jbeta primers). The repertoire was sequenced with immunoSEQ multiplex PCR; TCRdb's copy has only in-frame clones and lacks some. The sample shows fewer than 250,000 clones, 81% of them seen only once. Source material: PBMCs. The receptors come from a man aged 35-49 years in good health and CMV-seropositive.

This clone was counted only a few times. Other nucleotide sequences from this sample produce the same CDR3. The chain combines TRBV6-1 with TRBJ1-1; tentative D call: TRBD1 (5 bases). This CDR3 has 13 residues. The germline V and J ends were trimmed by 5 bases and 4 bases, with 11 bases remaining between them. CDR1 and CDR2 from the germline V gene are MNHNS and SASEGT. CDR3 DNA sequence: TGTGCCAGCAGTAGAACGGGGGGCACTGAAGCTTTCTTT. Protein product: CASSRTGGTEAFF.

V usage is TRBV7-2 and J usage is TRBJ1-2; D is uncertain. CDR3 length equals 16 residues. CDR1 and CDR2 (germline): SGHTA, FQGNSA. Trimming removed 5 bases at V and 8 bases at J, with 24 bases between. In nucleotides, the CDR3 is TGTGCCAGCAGCCCTAATCCGGCAGCCCTGCGGTTCGGCTACACCTTC. Protein sequence: CASSPNPAALRFGYTF.

This clone has just a few counts. J is TRBJ1-5 and V is TRBV19, with 7 positions matching TRBD1. This CDR3 has 14 residues. The germline gives CDR1 LNHDA, CDR2 SQIVND (reference sequence). After removal of 9 bases from V and 0 bases from J, the junction contained 5 bases not matched to a gene. The CDR3 DNA follows: TGTGCCAGCGGGACAGCTTATAGCAATCAGCCCCAGCATTTT. It encodes CASGTAYSNQPQHF.

The chain recombines TRBV18 with TRBJ2-1; D is ambiguous. Germline V gives CDR1 KGHSH, CDR2 LQKENI. V was cut by 6 bases and J by 4 bases, with 10 bases left in between. CDR3 length: 13 residues. CDR3 region: CASSPTRYNEQFF. Here the CDR3 DNA reads TGTGCCAGCTCCCCCACTCGGTACAATGAGCAGTTCTTC.

This chain connects TRBV14 to TRBJ1-4, with a possible D match to TRBD1 (6 bases). V gave up 4 bases and J gave up 7 bases, with 16 bases separating them. This CDR3 has 15 amino acids. CDR1 and CDR2 from the germline V gene are SGHDN and FVKESK. The CDR3 DNA reads as TGTGCCAGCAGCCCCCTACAGGGTTGGGGTGAAAAACTGTTTTTT. Residues: CASSPLQGWGEKLFF.

The rearrangement joins TRBV7-2 to TRBJ1-1; 9 bases fit TRBD1. From germline, CDR1 is SGHTA and CDR2 FQGNSA. Trimming cost V 3 bases and J 11 bases; bases outside gene matches: 4. This CDR3 is 12 amino acids long. The DNA of the CDR3 is TGTGCCAGCAGCTTGGACAGGGGAGTTGCTTTCTTT. Translating gives CASSLDRGVAFF.

The table lists this clone with a count of one. CDR3 residues: CASEAGGRTDTQYF. The CDR3 DNA follows: TGTGCCAGCGAAGCGGGGGGGCGCACAGATACGCAGTATTTT. The rearrangement uses TRBV6-5 and TRBJ2-3; 10 bases match TRBD2. This CDR3 has 14 amino acids. Looked up from germline, CDR1 is MNHEY and CDR2 is SVGAGI. The trim removed 8 bases at V and 1 base at J, leaving 3 bases unmatched.

This clone has just a few counts. The chain has TRBV19 and TRBJ1-1, with TRBD1 as a possible D gene (5 bases). Germline CDR1 reads LNHDA; CDR2 reads SQIVND (reference sequence). The CDR3 consists of 12 residues. V was clipped by 5 bases and J by 8 bases, with 12 bases between them. For the CDR3, the DNA is TGTGCCAGTAGTTATATAGGGGCCGAAGCTTTCTTT. It encodes CASSYIGAEAFF.

This chain links TRBV28 with TRBJ1-1; 9 nucleotides line up with TRBD1. Germline CDR1 MDHEN, CDR2 SYDVKM. The CDR3 runs 17 residues. J gave up 3 bases and V 5 bases, and 13 bases lay outside the gene matches. The CDR3 bases are TGTGCCAGCAGTCCTACTCTGGGGACAGGGTTGGACACTGAAGCTTTCTTT. Encoded protein: CASSPTLGTGLDTEAFF.

This rearrangement joins TRBV9 to TRBJ2-6; D call uncertain. The CDR3 spans 14 residues. The V end was cut by 4 bases, the J end by 0 bases, with 5 bases between. Germline V gives CDR1 SGDLS, CDR2 YYNGEE. Written as DNA, the CDR3 is TGTGCCAGCAGCAGCTTCTCTGGGGCCAACGTCCTGACTTTC. It is translated as CASSSFSGANVLTF.

The J gene is TRBJ2-3, the V gene TRBV11-2; 11 bases line up with TRBD1. The CDR3 is made up of 16 amino acids. The V and J ends lost 2 bases and 1 base, in that order; junction bases with no gene match: 2. Germline CDR1 reads SGHAT; CDR2 reads FQNNGV. The CDR3 nucleotides are TGTGCCAGCAGCTTACCGGGACAGGGGGGCACAGATACGCAGTATTTT. Translation gives CASSLPGQGGTDTQYF.

V gene TRBV6-1 combines with J gene TRBJ2-5, with D unclear. The better agreement between TRBJ2-7 and the DNA end casts doubt on the J call. The CDR3 runs to 12 residues. The germline V gene has CDR1 MNHNS and CDR2 SASEGT. CDR3 DNA sequence: TGTGCCAGCAGCCCCTTGTCTTACGAGCAGTACTTC. Its translation: CASSPLSYEQYF.

This rearrangement joins TRBV18 to TRBJ2-1, with 12 nucleotides matching TRBD2. Germline-derived CDR1 and CDR2 are KGHSH and LQKENI. J gave up 3 bases and V 5 bases, and 5 bases lay outside the gene matches. This CDR3 has 16 residues. The CDR3 DNA is TGTGCCAGCTCATCCGGACTAGCGGGAAACTACAATGAGCAGTTCTTC. Translated, it gives CASSSGLAGNYNEQFF.

This rearrangement joins TRBV29-1 to TRBJ1-2, with 9 bases fitting TRBD1. Germline values: CDR1 SQVTM, CDR2 ANQGSEA. The CDR3 has 11 amino acids. Germline trimming cut 8 bases from V and 6 bases from J; bases unmatched to any gene: 4. Here the CDR3 DNA reads TGCAGCTGTACAGGGGGCGATGGCTACACCTTC. This sequence encodes CSCTGGDGYTF.

The J gene is TRBJ2-5, the V gene TRBV27; TRBD2 agrees at 15 bases. V was clipped by 2 bases and J by 4 bases; unmatched bases: 8. The CDR3 spans 18 residues. Germline lookup yields CDR1 MNHEY and CDR2 SMNVEV (reference sequence). CDR3 sequence (DNA): TGTGCCAGCAGTTTAGAATGGGGACTAGCGGGAGGTAGAGAGACCCAGTACTTC. Translated, it gives CASSLEWGLAGGRETQYF.

This clone appeared a few times. The CDR3 region has the DNA TGTGCCAGCACTTCTTCCTCTGGAAACACCATATATTTT. Translation: CASTSSSGNTIYF. This chain links TRBV6-1 with TRBJ1-3; no definite D call. Trimming pared 7 bases from V and 0 bases from J, leaving 7 bases between. CDR1 and CDR2 from the germline V gene are MNHNS and SASEGT. This CDR3 is built from 13 residues.

DNA of the CDR3: TGCGCCAGCAGCTCGCCCTTAGCGGGGGGGCGTAGAGATACGCAGTATTTT. Residues: CASSSPLAGGRRDTQYF. V is TRBV5-1 and J is TRBJ2-3; 11 bases agree with TRBD2. V shed 3 bases, J shed 5 bases, and the junction held 11 bases outside the gene matches. The CDR3 runs to 17 residues. Germline lookup yields CDR1 SGHRS and CDR2 YFSETQ.

The V and J genes are TRBV10-3 and TRBJ2-3; D remains ambiguous. Germline loops: CDR1 ENHRY, CDR2 SYGVKD. The CDR3 totals 14 residues. V lost 10 bases and J lost 0, with 14 bases in between. The CDR3 here is CASMRSPSTDTQYF. The CDR3 DNA reads as TGTGCCAGCATGCGAAGCCCTAGCACAGATACGCAGTATTTT.

This clone was counted once. V usage is TRBV2 and J usage is TRBJ2-5; 10 bases fit TRBD2. The CDR3 is made up of 14 amino acids. The germline V gene encodes CDR1 SNHLY and CDR2 FYNNEI. The V segment lost 5 bases and the J segment 5 bases; nucleotides outside the gene matches: 5. The CDR3 DNA reads TGTGCCAGCAGTCCGGGACTAGCGTGGGAGACCCAGTACTTC. Its protein product is CASSPGLAWETQYF.

This clone was seen only a few times. CDR3 loop: CASSRTSGSYNEQFF. Here the CDR3 DNA reads TGTGCCAGCAGTCGGACTAGCGGGAGTTACAATGAGCAGTTCTTC. The chain employs TRBV6-4 and TRBJ2-1; TRBD2 agrees at 13 bases. The CDR3 has 15 residues. Germline V gene lookup returns CDR1 MRHNA and CDR2 SNTAGT. Trimming removed 5 bases from V and 4 bases from J; junction bases left unmatched: 2.

The chain joins TRBV7-9 to TRBJ2-7, with 10 bases matching TRBD2. Germline V gives CDR1 SEHNR, CDR2 FQNEAQ (reference sequence). This CDR3 has 16 residues. With V trimmed by 1 base and J by 5 bases, 8 bases remained unmatched. The CDR3 nucleotides are TGTGCCAGCAGCTTAGGTTCTAGCGGGGGTGTCGACGAGCAGTACTTC. Translating gives CASSLGSSGGVDEQYF.

Points on this clone: Relative to the germline gene, one junction end is altered; a read error may explain this. The J gene is TRBJ1-2, the V gene TRBV5-4; D may be TRBD1 (5 bases). CDR1 is SGHNT and CDR2 is YYREEE in the germline V gene (reference sequence). CDR3 length equals 15 residues. The CDR3 here is CASSGAGVPNYGYPF. CDR3 in DNA: TGTGCCAGCAGCGGGGCTGGGGTCCCCAACTATGGCTACCCCTTC.

The chain couples TRBV11-2 to TRBJ2-6; tentative D call: TRBD1 (6 bases). CDR3 length: 18 residues. Trimming stripped 1 base from V and 2 bases from J, with 15 bases between. Per the germline V gene, CDR1 is SGHAT and CDR2 is FQNNGV. CDR3 amino acids: CASSLAWQGLAGANVLTF. The CDR3 bases are TGTGCCAGCAGCTTAGCTTGGCAGGGGTTAGCTGGGGCCAACGTCCTGACTTTC.

The rearrangement uses TRBV7-9 and TRBJ2-1; D possibly corresponds to TRBD2 (5 bases). Trimming removed 5 bases at V and 5 bases at J, with 10 bases between. The CDR3 contains 13 residues. CDR1 SEHNR and CDR2 FQNEAQ come from the germline V gene (reference sequence). CDR3 residues: CASSPPGNNEQFF. As DNA, the CDR3 is TGTGCCAGCAGCCCCCCGGGAAACAATGAGCAGTTCTTC.